This T cell receptor (beta chain) was found in a study of vaccination and CD4 T cells after COVID-19. Once obtained from cultured CD4+ T cells, the DNA was sequenced using the Oncomine TCR Beta short-read assay. From the PCR reads, TCRdb called clonotypes with MiXCR, one entry per CDR3 protein. Of 9,500 to 10,000 distinct CDR3 sequences listed, over 35% are singletons. Treatment noted: roughly 10-day PBMC culture with coronavirus spike peptide pools or control peptides (ViraFEST assay). The V and J ends lost 5 bases and 4 bases respectively, with 9 bases between them. Germline assignment: CDR1 DFQATT and CDR2 SNEGSKA (reference sequence). This CDR3 has 12 amino acids. In the case of this clonotype: Its antigen is not identified.

The sequence came from a human donor who had recovered from COVID-19. Sequenced material: CD4+ T cells from blood, cultured in vitro. The genes are TRBV20-1 and TRBJ2-1; D possibly corresponds to TRBD2 (6 bases). The CDR3 DNA sequence: TGCAGTGCTCGGGACTTATACAATGAGCAGTTCTTC. The encoded protein is CSARDLYNEQFF.